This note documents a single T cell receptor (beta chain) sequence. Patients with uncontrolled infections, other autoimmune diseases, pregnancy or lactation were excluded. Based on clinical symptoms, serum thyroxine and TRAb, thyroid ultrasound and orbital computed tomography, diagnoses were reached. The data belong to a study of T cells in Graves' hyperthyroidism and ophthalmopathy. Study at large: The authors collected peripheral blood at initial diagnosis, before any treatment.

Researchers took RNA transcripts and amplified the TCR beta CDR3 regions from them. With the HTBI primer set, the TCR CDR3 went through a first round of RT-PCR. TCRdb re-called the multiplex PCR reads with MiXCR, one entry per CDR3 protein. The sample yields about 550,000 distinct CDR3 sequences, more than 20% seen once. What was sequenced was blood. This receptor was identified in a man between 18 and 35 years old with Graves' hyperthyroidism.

CDR3 DNA sequence: TGTGCCACCAGTGATTGGGAGGAGGCAGGGCTGCCCACCGGGGAGCTGTTTTTT. Protein: CATSDWEEAGLPTGELFF. The chain recombines TRBV24-1 with TRBJ2-2; tentative D call: TRBD2 (6 bases). The V gene's germline CDR1 is KGHDR and CDR2 SFDVKD. The CDR3 is 18 residues long. Trimming took off 2 bases at V and 4 bases at J, with 19 bases between the two ends.